The present TCR beta chain was sequenced within a study of PD-1 blockade in classical Hodgkin lymphoma. Study findings and constraints: Baseline diversity was lower in partial responders and progressors than complete responders. The drivers behind the repertoire differences, possibly disease activity or prior therapy, remain undefined. Reports indicated that newly diagnosed patients had lower baseline TCR diversity than healthy donors did.

In regard to this clone: Its antigen is unidentified.

The CDR3 is made up of 14 amino acids. The germline V gene encodes CDR1 LGHNA and CDR2 YNFKEQ. V lost 1 base, J lost 6 bases, and 12 bases lay in between. Here immunoSEQ multiplex PCR was the method, and the copy in TCRdb shows in-frame clones only, minus some. Here the sample spans about 36,000 clones, approximately 70% being singletons. Each patient experienced a relapse that followed autologous stem cell transplantation, and brentuximab vedotin exposure varied. This specimen consisted of peripheral blood mononuclear cells (PBMCs), obtained before the second cycle of nivolumab. The receptor comes from a human donor with classical Hodgkin lymphoma. The chain combines TRBV4-2 with TRBJ1-2; D remains unclear. For the CDR3, the DNA is TGTGCCAGCAGCCAAGTTTCCGTCGTAGATGGCTACACCTTC. It specifies CASSQVSVVDGYTF.